Listed below are T cell receptor beta chains from one sample, sequenced in a study of shared clonotypes between healthy human individuals. Using immunoSEQ multiplex PCR, the repertoire was profiled, and TCRdb retains in-frame clones only, with some absent. In the table there are 2 million to 3 million clones, roughly 92% of which are singletons. The sequenced material came from naive CD4+ T cells sorted from blood. These receptors were taken from a man aged 18-30 years in good health. CDR3s include the opening cysteine and the closing phenylalanine or tryptophan. The D gene is left open where the match is weak. Expanded clones are given a class, and other clones once, few, many or no size at all.

clone size: NA; D gene: TRBD1; J gene: TRBJ1-2; V gene: TRBV29-1; CDR3 length: 14; CDR3 DNA: TGCAGCGTTGAGGGGCCGGGACAGATCTATGGCTACACCTTC; CDR3 protein: CSVEGPGQIYGYTF
clone size: NA; D gene: NA; J gene: TRBJ1-1; V gene: TRBV5-1; CDR3 length: 13; CDR3 DNA: TGCGCCAGCAGCGTGGACAAGAACACTGAAGCTTTCTTT; CDR3 protein: CASSVDKNTEAFF
clone size: NA; D gene: NA; J gene: TRBJ1-3; V gene: TRBV4-2; CDR3 length: 15; CDR3 DNA: TGTGCCAGCAGCCAAGGTCGGGTTGGTGGAAACACCATATATTTT; CDR3 protein: CASSQGRVGGNTIYF
clone size: NA; D gene: NA; J gene: TRBJ2-7; V gene: TRBV5-1; CDR3 length: 13; CDR3 DNA: TGCGCCAGCAGCTTGGCAGGGTGGTACGAGCAGTACTTC; CDR3 protein: CASSLAGWYEQYF
clone size: NA; D gene: NA; J gene: TRBJ2-5; V gene: TRBV2; CDR3 length: 14; CDR3 DNA: TGTGCCAGCAGCCGGGACGGCCCCCAAGAGACCCAGTACTTC; CDR3 protein: CASSRDGPQETQYF
clone size: NA; D gene: TRBD1; J gene: TRBJ2-2; V gene: TRBV18; CDR3 length: 17; CDR3 DNA: TGTGCCAGCTCACCACCTGGACAGGGGGCCCGGGCCGGGGAGCTGTTTTTT; CDR3 protein: CASSPPGQGARAGELFF
clone size: NA; D gene: NA; J gene: TRBJ2-1; V gene: TRBV5-1; CDR3 length: 15; CDR3 DNA: TGCGCCAGCAGCTTGGCCGTGGTTCGGGGGCTCGAGCAGTTCTTC; CDR3 protein: CASSLAVVRGLEQFF
clone size: NA; D gene: TRBD2; J gene: TRBJ2-1; V gene: TRBV7-9; CDR3 length: 16; CDR3 DNA: TGTGCCAGCAGCTCACCGGGACTAGCGGGAGAGGATGAGCAGTTCTTC; CDR3 protein: CASSSPGLAGEDEQFF
clone size: NA; D gene: TRBD1; J gene: TRBJ1-1; V gene: TRBV6-1; CDR3 length: 14; CDR3 DNA: TGTGCCAGCAGTGTACAGGGGCTAAACACTGAAGCTTTCTTT; CDR3 protein: CASSVQGLNTEAFF
clone size: NA; D gene: TRBD2; J gene: TRBJ2-4; V gene: TRBV6-5; CDR3 length: 15; CDR3 DNA: TGTGCCAGCAGTTACTCGAACGGGGGGAGAAACATTCAGTACTTC; CDR3 protein: CASSYSNGGRNIQYF
clone size: NA; D gene: NA; J gene: TRBJ1-4; V gene: TRBV30; CDR3 length: 15; CDR3 DNA: TGTGCCTGGATGTTTGGAGTTGCAACTAATGAAAAACTGTTTTTT; CDR3 protein: CAWMFGVATNEKLFF
clone size: once; D gene: TRBD2; J gene: TRBJ2-5; V gene: TRBV6-4; CDR3 length: 18; CDR3 DNA: TGTGCCAGCATTGACGACGGGACTAGCGGGAGAGGAGGAGAGACCCAGTACTTC; CDR3 protein: CASIDDGTSGRGGETQYF
clone size: NA; D gene: NA; J gene: TRBJ2-1; V gene: TRBV2; CDR3 length: 13; CDR3 DNA: TGTGCCAGCAGTTGGGGCTCCTACAATGAGCAGTTCTTC; CDR3 protein: CASSWGSYNEQFF
clone size: NA; D gene: NA; J gene: TRBJ1-1; V gene: TRBV11-2; CDR3 length: 13; CDR3 DNA: TGTGCCAGCAGCCCCTGGGGGAACACTGAAGCTTTCTTT; CDR3 protein: CASSPWGNTEAFF
clone size: NA; D gene: NA; J gene: TRBJ1-1; V gene: TRBV5-8; CDR3 length: 14; CDR3 DNA: TGTGCCAGCAGCTTGATGGAAATGAACACTGAAGCTTTCTTT; CDR3 protein: CASSLMEMNTEAFF
clone size: NA; D gene: TRBD2; J gene: TRBJ2-5; V gene: TRBV18; CDR3 length: 17; CDR3 DNA: TGTGCCAGCTCACTAGGACTAGCGGGAGTTCCCCAAGAGACCCAGTACTTC; CDR3 protein: CASSLGLAGVPQETQYF
clone size: NA; D gene: TRBD1; J gene: TRBJ1-1; V gene: TRBV10-2; CDR3 length: 13; CDR3 DNA: TGCGCCAGGAAACAGGGGATGGACACTGAAGCTTTCTTT; CDR3 protein: CARKQGMDTEAFF
clone size: NA; D gene: TRBD1; J gene: TRBJ1-3; V gene: TRBV6-1; CDR3 length: 16; CDR3 DNA: TGTGCCAGCAGTGGGAGCCCGGGACAGACTGGAAACACCATATATTTT; CDR3 protein: CASSGSPGQTGNTIYF
clone size: NA; D gene: NA; J gene: TRBJ2-4; V gene: TRBV11-2; CDR3 length: 15; CDR3 DNA: TGTGCCAGCAGCCAAGCTGACGAGAACAAAAACATTCAGTACTTC; CDR3 protein: CASSQADENKNIQYF
clone size: NA; D gene: TRBD2; J gene: TRBJ2-7; V gene: TRBV27; CDR3 length: 15; CDR3 DNA: TGTGCCAGCAGAGTCCCAACGGGGGGGCCCTACGAGCAGTACTTC; CDR3 protein: CASRVPTGGPYEQYF
clone size: NA; D gene: TRBD1; J gene: TRBJ1-5; V gene: TRBV15; CDR3 length: 16; CDR3 DNA: TGTGCCACCAGCAGGGACAGGGACCTCGGCAATCAGCCCCAGCATTTT; CDR3 protein: CATSRDRDLGNQPQHF
clone size: NA; D gene: NA; J gene: TRBJ2-2; V gene: TRBV10-2; CDR3 length: 14; CDR3 DNA: TGCGCCAGATCCCGATCCGAAGGTAGCGGGGAGCTGTTTTTT; CDR3 protein: CARSRSEGSGELFF
clone size: few; D gene: TRBD1; J gene: TRBJ2-2; V gene: TRBV25-1; CDR3 length: 16; CDR3 DNA: TGTGCCAGCAGTGGTTGGACAGGGGTTCGGAACGGGGAGCTGTTTTTT; CDR3 protein: CASSGWTGVRNGELFF
clone size: NA; D gene: NA; J gene: TRBJ2-7; V gene: TRBV6-6; CDR3 length: 14; CDR3 DNA: TGTGCCAGCAGTAGGGGGAAGCTCTCCTACGAGCAGTACTTC; CDR3 protein: CASSRGKLSYEQYF
clone size: NA; D gene: TRBD2; J gene: TRBJ2-5; V gene: TRBV10-3; CDR3 length: 13; CDR3 DNA: TGTGCCACTACTAGCGGGTTGAGGGAGACCCAGTACTTC; CDR3 protein: CATTSGLRETQYF
clone size: NA; D gene: TRBD2; J gene: TRBJ2-3; V gene: TRBV7-2; CDR3 length: 16; CDR3 DNA: TGTGCCAGCAGCTTAGCGGGGCTAGCGGTCACAGATACGCAGTATTTT; CDR3 protein: CASSLAGLAVTDTQYF
clone size: NA; D gene: NA; J gene: TRBJ2-5; V gene: TRBV11-2; CDR3 length: 14; CDR3 DNA: TGTGCCAGCAGAACCCTTAGGGGTCAAGAGACCCAGTACTTC; CDR3 protein: CASRTLRGQETQYF
clone size: NA; D gene: NA; J gene: TRBJ2-6; V gene: TRBV30; CDR3 length: 14; CDR3 DNA: TGTGCCTGGAGAAGGGTCTCTGGGGCCAACGTCCTGACTTTC; CDR3 protein: CAWRRVSGANVLTF
clone size: NA; D gene: NA; J gene: TRBJ1-1; V gene: TRBV7-9; CDR3 length: 15; CDR3 DNA: TGTGCCAGCAGCTTAGAGGACAAAACGAACACTGAAGCTTTCTTT; CDR3 protein: CASSLEDKTNTEAFF
clone size: once; D gene: NA; J gene: TRBJ2-5; V gene: TRBV10-3; CDR3 length: 15; CDR3 DNA: TGTGCCATCAGTGAGTCCTGGGACGGACAAGAGACCCAGTACTTC; CDR3 protein: CAISESWDGQETQYF
clone size: NA; D gene: TRBD1; J gene: TRBJ1-1; V gene: TRBV5-1; CDR3 length: 15; CDR3 DNA: TGCGCCAGCAGCTTGGCGGGACAGGGGAACACTGAAGCTTTCTTT; CDR3 protein: CASSLAGQGNTEAFF
clone size: NA; D gene: NA; J gene: TRBJ1-6; V gene: TRBV19; CDR3 length: 16; CDR3 DNA: TGTGCCAGTAGTGATATGGGGAGCTCCTATAATTCACCCCTCCACTTT; CDR3 protein: CASSDMGSSYNSPLHF
clone size: NA; D gene: TRBD2; J gene: TRBJ2-1; V gene: TRBV4-3; CDR3 length: 16; CDR3 DNA: TGCGCCAGCAGCCAAGAGGGCGGGAGGGGGTACAATGAGCAGTTCTTC; CDR3 protein: CASSQEGGRGYNEQFF
clone size: NA; D gene: NA; J gene: TRBJ1-1; V gene: TRBV7-8; CDR3 length: 14; CDR3 DNA: TGTGCCAGCAGCTTCCCCCTTGGAAGCGCTGAAGCTTTCTTT; CDR3 protein: CASSFPLGSAEAFF
clone size: NA; D gene: NA; J gene: TRBJ1-3; V gene: TRBV7-2; CDR3 length: 15; CDR3 DNA: TGTGCCAGCAGCTTAGGCTCGCAAACTGGAAACACCATATATTTT; CDR3 protein: CASSLGSQTGNTIYF
clone size: NA; D gene: NA; J gene: TRBJ1-5; V gene: TRBV6-1; CDR3 length: 14; CDR3 DNA: TGTGCCAGCAGCAATACAGGGACAAGTCAGCCCCAGCATTTT; CDR3 protein: CASSNTGTSQPQHF
clone size: once; D gene: NA; J gene: TRBJ1-4; V gene: TRBV7-9; CDR3 length: 14; CDR3 DNA: TGTGCCAGCAGCTCCGACGGAGGCGGAGAAAAACTGTTTTTT; CDR3 protein: CASSSDGGGEKLFF
clone size: NA; D gene: NA; J gene: TRBJ2-7; V gene: TRBV19; CDR3 length: 14; CDR3 DNA: TGTGCCAGTAGTATGCCCTCCACAGGGAACGAGCAGTACTTC; CDR3 protein: CASSMPSTGNEQYF
clone size: NA; D gene: TRBD1; J gene: TRBJ2-2; V gene: TRBV2; CDR3 length: 12; CDR3 DNA: TGTGCCAGCAACAGGGGACCCGGGGAGCTGTTTTTT; CDR3 protein: CASNRGPGELFF
clone size: once; D gene: NA; J gene: TRBJ1-5; V gene: TRBV5-6; CDR3 length: 16; CDR3 DNA: TGTGCCAGCAGCTTGGGAATGGTGACGAGCAATCAGCCCCAGCATTTT; CDR3 protein: CASSLGMVTSNQPQHF
clone size: NA; D gene: TRBD1; J gene: TRBJ2-2; V gene: TRBV5-1; CDR3 length: 14; CDR3 DNA: TGCGCCAGCAGCTCTCGACAGGGGCCCGGGGAGCTGTTTTTT; CDR3 protein: CASSSRQGPGELFF
clone size: NA; D gene: TRBD2; J gene: TRBJ2-1; V gene: TRBV4-1; CDR3 length: 17; CDR3 DNA: TGCGCCAGCAGCCAAGTAGCGGGGGGGCGTTCGTACAATGAGCAGTTCTTC; CDR3 protein: CASSQVAGGRSYNEQFF
clone size: NA; D gene: TRBD1; J gene: TRBJ2-5; V gene: TRBV11-2; CDR3 length: 14; CDR3 DNA: TGTGCCAGCAGCCGACCCGGGACAGGCCCTACCCAGTACTTC; CDR3 protein: CASSRPGTGPTQYF
clone size: once; D gene: NA; J gene: TRBJ2-2; V gene: TRBV2; CDR3 length: 14; CDR3 DNA: TGTGCCAGCAGTGAAGAGTTTTCTACCGGGGAGCTGTTTTTT; CDR3 protein: CASSEEFSTGELFF
clone size: NA; D gene: TRBD2; J gene: TRBJ2-1; V gene: TRBV9; CDR3 length: 15; CDR3 DNA: TGTGCCAGCAGCTCGGGACTAGCTCATAGGGATGAGCAGTTCTTC; CDR3 protein: CASSSGLAHRDEQFF
clone size: NA; D gene: NA; J gene: TRBJ2-7; V gene: TRBV10-1; CDR3 length: 12; CDR3 DNA: TGCGCCAGCAGTCGGGGGCCCTACGAGCAGTACTTC; CDR3 protein: CASSRGPYEQYF
clone size: NA; D gene: TRBD2; J gene: TRBJ2-1; V gene: TRBV30; CDR3 length: 14; CDR3 DNA: TGTGCCTGGAGTAGTAATAGCGGGAGGGCTGAGCAGTTCTTC; CDR3 protein: CAWSSNSGRAEQFF
clone size: NA; D gene: NA; J gene: TRBJ2-5; V gene: TRBV6-1; CDR3 length: 14; CDR3 DNA: TGTGCCAGCACCTTGGGCAGTTTACAAGAGACCCAGTACTTC; CDR3 protein: CASTLGSLQETQYF
clone size: once; D gene: NA; J gene: TRBJ2-2; V gene: TRBV18; CDR3 length: 15; CDR3 DNA: TGTGCCAGCTCACCACCGTGGCAGAACACCGGGGAGCTGTTTTTT; CDR3 protein: CASSPPWQNTGELFF
clone size: NA; D gene: NA; J gene: TRBJ2-5; V gene: TRBV2; CDR3 length: 15; CDR3 DNA: TGTGCCAGCAGTGAAATGGGGGGATCTCAAGAGACCCAGTACTTC; CDR3 protein: CASSEMGGSQETQYF
clone size: NA; D gene: TRBD2; J gene: TRBJ2-3; V gene: TRBV6-6; CDR3 length: 16; CDR3 DNA: TGTGCCAGCAGTTATCCCAGCGGGAGGGTCACAGATACGCAGTATTTT; CDR3 protein: CASSYPSGRVTDTQYF